This note documents a single T cell receptor (beta chain) sequence. Its specificity is not known. The sample originates from a study of T cell repertoires in cytomegalovirus infection. Each CDR3 protein gets one entry after TCRdb re-called the reads with MiXCR. Of approximately 500,000 distinct CDR3 sequences listed, 33% are singletons. The V end lost 2 bases, the J end lost 3 bases, and 10 bases lay between the germline ends. The CDR3 totals 14 residues. From germline, CDR1 is MRHNA and CDR2 SNTAGT. Study-level results: Clonotypes of TCR beta that were HLA-C-restricted and CMV-specific dominated the ex vivo response.

The specimen was cultured PBMCs, collected from culture after CMV antigen stimulation. The chain combines TRBV6-4 with TRBJ1-1; D might be TRBD1 (5 bases). The clonotype comes from a human donor in good health (CMV status not recorded). Some clones in this sample may be carry-over from other donors' samples. The CDR3 is CASSDGTGDTEAFF. The CDR3 DNA follows: TGTGCCAGCAGTGACGGGACGGGAGACACTGAAGCTTTCTTT.